The clone carrying this T cell receptor (beta chain) turned up a few times. This CDR3 comprises 12 residues. V was clipped by 3 bases and J by 5 bases, with 11 bases between them. The germline CDR1 and CDR2 sequences are DFQATT and SNEGSKA (reference sequence). This sample is part of a study of regulatory T cells in long-lasting Graves disease. Time point reported: persistent/refractory GD, antithyroid drugs over 5 years with positive TRAb. There was RNA extracted from PBMCs, and the TCR library was made from it. To make TCR beta libraries, researchers used iRepertoire HTBI primers and Arm-PCR of CDR3 regions. TCRdb called the multiplex PCR reads again in MiXCR, with one record for every CDR3 protein. In the table there are some 370,000 distinct CDR3 sequences, 20% of which are singletons.

The genes are TRBV20-1 and TRBJ2-7; D is uncertain. The source material was peripheral blood mononuclear cells (PBMCs), sampled when the disease was refractory, from a patient treated with antithyroid drugs. The clonotype comes from a female donor with Graves disease. In nucleotides, the CDR3 is TGCAGTGCTAGTTCAGGCCTCGACGAGCAGTACTTC. Protein: CSASSGLDEQYF.